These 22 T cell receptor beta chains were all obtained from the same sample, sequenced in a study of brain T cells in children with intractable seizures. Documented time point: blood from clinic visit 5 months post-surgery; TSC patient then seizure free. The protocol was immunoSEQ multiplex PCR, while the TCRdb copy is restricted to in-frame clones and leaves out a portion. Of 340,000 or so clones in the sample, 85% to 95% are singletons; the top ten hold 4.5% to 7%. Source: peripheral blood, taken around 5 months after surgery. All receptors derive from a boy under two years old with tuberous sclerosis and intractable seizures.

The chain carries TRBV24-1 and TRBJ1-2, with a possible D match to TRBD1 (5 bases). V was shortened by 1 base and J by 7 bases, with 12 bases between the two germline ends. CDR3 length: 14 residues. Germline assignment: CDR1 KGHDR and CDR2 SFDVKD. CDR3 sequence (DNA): TGTGCCACCAGTGATTTCAGGGCAGATCGTGGCTACACCTTC. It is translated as CATSDFRADRGYTF.

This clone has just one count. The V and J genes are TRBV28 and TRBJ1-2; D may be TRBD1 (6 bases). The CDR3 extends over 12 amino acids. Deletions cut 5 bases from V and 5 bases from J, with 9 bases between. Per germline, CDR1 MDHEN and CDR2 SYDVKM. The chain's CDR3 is CASSRQAYGYTF. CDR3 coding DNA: TGTGCCAGCAGTCGACAGGCTTATGGCTACACCTTC.

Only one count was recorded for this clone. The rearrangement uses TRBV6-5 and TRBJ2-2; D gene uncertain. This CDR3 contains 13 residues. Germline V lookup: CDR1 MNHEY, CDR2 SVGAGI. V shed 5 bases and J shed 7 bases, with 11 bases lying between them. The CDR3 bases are TGTGCCAGCAGTCCGGCGTACGGCGGGGAGCTGTTTTTT. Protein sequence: CASSPAYGGELFF.

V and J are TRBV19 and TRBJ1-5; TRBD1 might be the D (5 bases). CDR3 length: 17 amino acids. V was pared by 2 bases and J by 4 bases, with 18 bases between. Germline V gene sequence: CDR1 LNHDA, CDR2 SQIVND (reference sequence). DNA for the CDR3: TGTGCCAGTAGTATAATAGTCCTCCTTGGGGGAAATCAGCCCCAGCATTTT. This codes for CASSIIVLLGGNQPQHF.

The CDR3 DNA reads as TGTGCCAGCAGCCTCAAAGTAGGGGCCGCGAGCGAGCAGTTCTTC. Translation: CASSLKVGAASEQFF. The gene calls are TRBV7-9 and TRBJ2-1; D perhaps matches TRBD1 (5 bases). Germline V lookup: CDR1 SEHNR, CDR2 FQNEAQ (reference sequence). The CDR3 contains 15 residues. The V gene lost 5 bases and the J gene lost 10 bases, with 21 bases spanning the gap.

The CDR3 reads CASSPAREGYGYTF. The CDR3 nucleotides are TGTGCCAGCAGCCCTGCCCGGGAAGGGTATGGCTACACCTTC. V usage is TRBV7-2 and J usage is TRBJ1-2; D ambiguous. Trimming took 5 bases from V and 5 from J, leaving 15 bases between them. CDR1 and CDR2 from the germline V gene are SGHTA and FQGNSA. The CDR3 contains 14 residues.

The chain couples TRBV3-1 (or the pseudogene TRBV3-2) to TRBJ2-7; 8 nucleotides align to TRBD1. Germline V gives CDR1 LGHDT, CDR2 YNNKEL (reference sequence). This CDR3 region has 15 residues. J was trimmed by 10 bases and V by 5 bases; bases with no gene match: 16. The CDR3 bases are TGTGCCAGCAGCTTCGGGGGCAGGGGGCAGGTTCGACAGTACTTC. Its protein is CASSFGGRGQVRQYF.

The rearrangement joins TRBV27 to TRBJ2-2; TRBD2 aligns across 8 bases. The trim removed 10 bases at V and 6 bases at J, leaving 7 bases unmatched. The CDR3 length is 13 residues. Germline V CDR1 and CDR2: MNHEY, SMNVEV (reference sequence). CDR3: CATAGGSPGELFF. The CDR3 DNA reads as TGTGCCACGGCGGGGGGATCGCCCGGGGAGCTGTTTTTT.

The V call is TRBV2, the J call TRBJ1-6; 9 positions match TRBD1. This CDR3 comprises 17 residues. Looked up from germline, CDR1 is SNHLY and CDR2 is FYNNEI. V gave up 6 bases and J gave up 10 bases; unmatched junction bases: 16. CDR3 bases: TGTGCCAGCAGGACGACCGGGACAGGGAAGGGCGGATCACCCCTCCACTTT. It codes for CASRTTGTGKGGSPLHF.

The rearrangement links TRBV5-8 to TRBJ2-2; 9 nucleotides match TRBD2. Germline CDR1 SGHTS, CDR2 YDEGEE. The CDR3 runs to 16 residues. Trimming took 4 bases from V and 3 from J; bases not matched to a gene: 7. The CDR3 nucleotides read TGTGCCAGCAGCGAGTGGTTAGCGGGAGACACCGGGGAGCTGTTTTTT. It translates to CASSEWLAGDTGELFF.

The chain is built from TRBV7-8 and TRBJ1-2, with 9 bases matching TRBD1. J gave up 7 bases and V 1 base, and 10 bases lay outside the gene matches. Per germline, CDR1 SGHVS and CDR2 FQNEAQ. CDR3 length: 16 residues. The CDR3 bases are TGTGCCAGCAGCTTAGATCATACGGGACAGGGACCTGGCTACACCTTC. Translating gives CASSLDHTGQGPGYTF.

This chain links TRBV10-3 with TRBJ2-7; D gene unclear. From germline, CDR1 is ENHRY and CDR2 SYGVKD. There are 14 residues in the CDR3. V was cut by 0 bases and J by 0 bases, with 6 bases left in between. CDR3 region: CAISESTFSYEQYF. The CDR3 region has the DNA TGTGCCATCAGTGAGTCAACGTTCTCCTACGAGCAGTACTTC.

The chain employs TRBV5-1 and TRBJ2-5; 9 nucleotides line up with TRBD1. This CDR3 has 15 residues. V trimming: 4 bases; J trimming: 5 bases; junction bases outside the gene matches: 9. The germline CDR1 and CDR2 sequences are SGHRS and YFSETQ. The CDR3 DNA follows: TGCGCCAGCAGCCCAATACAGGGGGCAGGGGAGACCCAGTACTTC. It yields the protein CASSPIQGAGETQYF.

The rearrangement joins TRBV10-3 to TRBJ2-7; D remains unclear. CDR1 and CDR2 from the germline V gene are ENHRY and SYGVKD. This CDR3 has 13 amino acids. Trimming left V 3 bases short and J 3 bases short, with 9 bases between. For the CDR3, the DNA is TGTGCCATCAGTGAAGATTCTCTCTACGAGCAGTACTTC. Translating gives CAISEDSLYEQYF.

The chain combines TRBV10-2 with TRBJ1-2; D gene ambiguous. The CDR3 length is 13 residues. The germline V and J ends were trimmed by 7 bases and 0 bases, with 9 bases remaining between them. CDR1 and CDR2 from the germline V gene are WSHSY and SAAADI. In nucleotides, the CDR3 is TGCGCCAGCAAGGCAGAAGCTAACTATGGCTACACCTTC. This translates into CASKAEANYGYTF.

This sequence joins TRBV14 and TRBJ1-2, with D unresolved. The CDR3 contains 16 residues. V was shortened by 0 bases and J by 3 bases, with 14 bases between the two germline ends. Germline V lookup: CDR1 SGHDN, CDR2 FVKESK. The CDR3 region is CASSQESSRSDYGYTF. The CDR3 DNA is TGTGCCAGCAGCCAAGAATCCTCTCGGAGTGACTATGGCTACACCTTC.

Written as DNA, the CDR3 is TGTGCCAGCAGTGAATATCAGGCCAAAAACATTCAGTACTTC. This translates into CASSEYQAKNIQYF. The chain couples TRBV25-1 to TRBJ2-4; D is undetermined. This CDR3 comprises 14 residues. Trimming left V 0 bases short and J 1 base short, with 4 bases between. Germline-derived CDR1 and CDR2 are MGHDK and SYGVNS.

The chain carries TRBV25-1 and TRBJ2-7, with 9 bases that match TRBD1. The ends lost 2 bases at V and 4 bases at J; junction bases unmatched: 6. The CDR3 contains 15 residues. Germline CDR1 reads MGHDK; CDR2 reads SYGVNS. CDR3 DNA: TGTGCCAGCAGTGAACCGGGACAGGGTGATTACGAGCAGTACTTC. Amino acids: CASSEPGQGDYEQYF.

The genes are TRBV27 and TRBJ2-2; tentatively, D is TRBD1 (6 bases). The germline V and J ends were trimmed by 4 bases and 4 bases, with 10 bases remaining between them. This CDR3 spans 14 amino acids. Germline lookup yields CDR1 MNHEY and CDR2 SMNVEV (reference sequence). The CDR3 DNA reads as TGTGCCAGCAGTTCCCAGGGGCTCACCGGGGAGCTGTTTTTT. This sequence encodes CASSSQGLTGELFF.

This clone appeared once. CDR3 sequence: CASSYARRGTYGYTF. The CDR3 DNA reads as TGTGCCAGCAGTTACGCGAGACGGGGGACCTATGGCTACACCTTC. The rearrangement links TRBV6-5 to TRBJ1-2; possibly TRBD1 for D (5 bases). Germline V gene lookup returns CDR1 MNHEY and CDR2 SVGAGI. This CDR3 region has 15 residues. Trimming cost V 2 bases and J 4 bases, with 14 bases left between them.

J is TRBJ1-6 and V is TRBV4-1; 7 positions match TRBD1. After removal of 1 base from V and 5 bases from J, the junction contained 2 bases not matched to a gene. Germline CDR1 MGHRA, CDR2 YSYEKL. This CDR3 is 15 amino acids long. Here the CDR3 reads CASSQGQGNNSPLHF. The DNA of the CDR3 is TGCGCCAGCAGCCAAGGACAGGGCAATAATTCACCCCTCCACTTT.

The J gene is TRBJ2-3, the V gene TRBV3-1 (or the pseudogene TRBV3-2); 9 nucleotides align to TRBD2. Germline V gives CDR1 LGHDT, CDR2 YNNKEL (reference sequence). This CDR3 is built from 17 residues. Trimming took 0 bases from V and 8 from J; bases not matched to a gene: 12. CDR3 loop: CASSQDRRGGLIPTQYF. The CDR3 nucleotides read TGTGCCAGCAGCCAAGATAGGCGGGGGGGCTTGATTCCTACGCAGTATTTT.